This T cell receptor beta chain derives from a study of blood T cell repertoires in COVID-19. The method was immunoSEQ multiplex PCR; TCRdb's version includes in-frame clones alone and lacks a portion of them. This table has 15,000 to 20,000 clones, almost 85% appearing once. V shed 4 bases and J 6 bases; nucleotides not matched to a gene: 12. Looked up from germline, CDR1 is SGHNT and CDR2 is YYREEE (reference sequence). CDR3 length: 15 residues. The chain links TRBV5-4 to TRBJ2-5, with 7 bases fitting TRBD1. The sequence came from a woman between 65 and 79 years old with active COVID-19. The source material was peripheral blood. The CDR3 here is CASSQHGTEPKTQYF. The DNA for the CDR3 is TGTGCCAGCAGCCAACATGGGACAGAACCGAAGACCCAGTACTTC.